The 21 T cell receptor beta chains given below trace back to one sample, sequenced in a study of OX40 agonist ivuxolimab in advanced cancers. Sequencing was performed with immunoSEQ multiplex PCR; in TCRdb, only in-frame clones are kept and a portion is missing. Of around 150,000 clones listed, over 75% are singletons. This specimen was CD4+ or CD8+ T cells sorted from blood, taken in a trial of the OX40 agonist ivuxolimab. All receptors derive from an adult with an advanced solid tumor such as melanoma, head and neck, liver or kidney cancer.

This rearrangement joins TRBV30 to TRBJ2-7, with D possibly TRBD2 on 6 matching bases. The CDR3 has 13 amino acids. Looked up from germline, CDR1 is GTSNPN and CDR2 is SVGIG (reference sequence). Trimming took off 4 bases at V and 2 bases at J, with 12 bases between the two ends. In nucleotides, the CDR3 is TGTGCCTGGAAACGGGGAGGACCCTACGAGCAGTACTTC. It encodes CAWKRGGPYEQYF.

V is TRBV2 and J is TRBJ1-2, with no clear D. The length of the CDR3 is 13 residues. Germline CDR1 reads SNHLY; CDR2 reads FYNNEI. Trimming pared 7 bases from V and 10 bases from J, leaving 19 bases between. This chain's CDR3 is CASKIKDGGVYTF. The CDR3 DNA reads TGTGCCAGCAAGATCAAGGATGGCGGGGTCTACACCTTC. The full variable domain, in which reference TRBV2 and TRBJ1-2 provide the parts outside the CDR3, is EPEVTQTPSHQVTQMGQEVILRCVPISNHLYFYWYRQILGQKVEFLVSFYNNEISEKSEIFDDQFSVERPDGSNFTLKIRSTKLEDSAMYFCASKIKDGGVYTFGSGTRLTVV.

The chain combines TRBV6-1 with TRBJ1-2; D possibly corresponds to TRBD1 (5 bases). Trimming cost V 4 bases and J 4 bases, with 19 bases left between them. Looked up from germline, CDR1 is MNHNS and CDR2 is SASEGT. The CDR3 extends over 16 amino acids. The CDR3 nucleotides are TGTGCCAGCAGTGTACAGGCCACCGACCCAATCTATGGCTACACCTTC. Translated, it gives CASSVQATDPIYGYTF.

The chain couples TRBV6-5 to TRBJ2-1; TRBD2 is a possible D gene (6 bases). The V end lost 0 bases, the J end lost 3 bases, and 12 bases lay between the germline ends. The CDR3 totals 16 residues. Germline CDR1 and CDR2: MNHEY and SVGAGI. The CDR3 here is CASSYSWDLNYNEQFF. DNA of the CDR3: TGTGCCAGCAGTTACTCGTGGGACTTGAACTACAATGAGCAGTTCTTC.

The rearrangement links TRBV6-5 to TRBJ2-1; 10 bases are a match to TRBD2. This CDR3 has 15 amino acids. Unmatched junction bases numbered 11, after V lost 8 bases and J lost 7 bases. CDR1 is MNHEY and CDR2 is SVGAGI in the germline V gene. CDR3 in amino acids: CASAMSGRAGNEQFF. The CDR3 bases are TGTGCCAGCGCAATGAGCGGGAGGGCCGGGAATGAGCAGTTCTTC.

CDR3 DNA sequence: TGCAGCGTTGTTAAGGGGTTGAGCCCAGATACGCAGTATTTT. Encoded protein: CSVVKGLSPDTQYF. The rearrangement links TRBV29-1 to TRBJ2-3; TRBD1 is a possible D gene (5 bases). The CDR3 has 14 residues. Germline V lookup: CDR1 SQVTM, CDR2 ANQGSEA. V was shortened by 4 bases and J by 4 bases, with 15 bases between the two germline ends.

V usage is TRBV15 and J usage is TRBJ2-5, with 10 bases that match TRBD2. V dropped 5 bases and J dropped 2; count of bases not matched to a gene: 5. The length of the CDR3 is 15 residues. Germline lookup yields CDR1 LNHNV and CDR2 YYDKDF (reference sequence). The CDR3 protein is CATSVRTSGQETQYF. The CDR3 coding sequence is TGTGCCACCAGCGTCCGGACTAGCGGACAAGAGACCCAGTACTTC.

This chain connects TRBV5-1 to TRBJ1-1; D is undetermined. Trimming stripped 7 bases from V and 5 bases from J, with 21 bases between. Per the germline V gene, CDR1 is SGHRS and CDR2 is YFSETQ. This CDR3 has 15 amino acids. DNA of the CDR3: TGCGCCAGCGGCCCGGTGATGGTAGGCAGGACTGAAGCTTTCTTT. It yields the protein CASGPVMVGRTEAFF. Together with reference TRBV5-1 and TRBJ1-1, the CDR3 gives the full variable domain: KAGVTQTPRYLIKTRGQQVTLSCSPISGHRSVSWYQQTPGQGLQFLFEYFSETQRNKGNFPGRFSGRQFSNSRSEMNVSTLELGDSALYLCASGPVMVGRTEAFFGQGTRLTVV.

The gene calls are TRBV5-4 and TRBJ1-2, with 7 positions matching TRBD1. Germline lookup yields CDR1 SGHNT and CDR2 YYREEE (reference sequence). Trimming took 4 bases from V and 2 from J; bases not matched to a gene: 8. The CDR3 runs 15 residues. CDR3 residues: CASSVDRAHNYGYTF. CDR3 coding DNA: TGTGCCAGCAGCGTCGACAGGGCCCACAACTATGGCTACACCTTC.

The chain has TRBV11-2 and TRBJ2-7; 9 bases align to TRBD2. The junction had 7 bases not matched to a gene; V was cut back by 1 base and J by 6 bases. The CDR3 extends over 15 amino acids. Germline V gene lookup returns CDR1 SGHAT and CDR2 FQNNGV. In DNA, the CDR3 is TGTGCCAGCAGCTTAGTTCGCGGGGGGGCCGCCGAGCAGTACTTC. This sequence encodes CASSLVRGGAAEQYF.

The V and J genes are TRBV6-1 and TRBJ2-3; D possibly matches TRBD1 or TRBD2 (5 bases each). The germline V and J ends were trimmed by 5 bases and 0 bases, with 12 bases remaining between them. The CDR3 is made up of 15 amino acids. CDR1 is MNHNS, CDR2 SASEGT, per germline. This CDR3 is CASSFVRESTDTQYF. The CDR3 DNA follows: TGTGCCAGCAGTTTTGTCAGGGAGAGCACAGATACGCAGTATTTT.

The chain links TRBV10-3 to TRBJ2-3, with D hard to call. V lost 0 bases to trimming and J lost 6 bases, with 13 bases between them. The CDR3 covers 15 residues. Germline CDR1 and CDR2: ENHRY and SYGVKD. The chain's CDR3 is CAISESVWRGDTQYF. In nucleotides, the CDR3 is TGTGCCATCAGTGAGTCCGTGTGGCGTGGGGATACGCAGTATTTT.

This clone was detected only a few times. This chain joins TRBV19 and TRBJ1-5, with D hard to call. The CDR3 extends over 14 amino acids. CDR1 is LNHDA and CDR2 is SQIVND in the germline V gene (reference sequence). Trimming removed 5 bases from V and 0 bases from J, with 8 bases in between. CDR3 residues: CASSGEYSNQPQHF. The CDR3 DNA is TGTGCCAGTAGTGGGGAGTATAGCAATCAGCCCCAGCATTTT.

The chain links TRBV7-9 to TRBJ1-1; D possibly corresponds to TRBD1 (6 bases). Deletions cut 1 base from V and 6 bases from J, with 12 bases between. The germline V gene has CDR1 SEHNR and CDR2 FQNEAQ (reference sequence). This CDR3 has 14 amino acids. CDR3 nucleotides: TGTGCCAGCAGCTTAGGGGGGGCGTTGGCTGAAGCTTTCTTT. This translates into CASSLGGALAEAFF.

The V call is TRBV14, the J call TRBJ1-1; no clear D. V was trimmed by 1 base and J by 5 bases, leaving 5 bases between them. The CDR3 totals 12 residues. In germline, CDR1 is SGHDN, CDR2 FVKESK. CDR3 loop: CASSQGKTEAFF. In DNA form, the CDR3 reads TGTGCCAGCAGCCAAGGGAAGACTGAAGCTTTCTTT.

The chain combines TRBV7-9 with TRBJ2-6; no definite D call. The CDR3 extends over 14 amino acids. Germline V gene lookup returns CDR1 SEHNR and CDR2 FQNEAQ (reference sequence). V was pared by 6 bases and J by 2 bases, with 8 bases between. CDR3 sequence reads: CASRSGPGANVLTF. The DNA of the CDR3 is TGTGCCAGCAGATCAGGTCCTGGGGCCAACGTCCTGACTTTC.

V usage is TRBV2 and J usage is TRBJ2-3; the match to TRBD2 covers 10 bases. The CDR3 contains 15 residues. V shed 3 bases, J shed 1 base, and the junction held 1 base outside the gene matches. CDR1 SNHLY and CDR2 FYNNEI come from the germline V gene. CDR3 sequence (DNA): TGTGCCAGCAGTGATCTAGCGGGAGGCACAGATACGCAGTATTTT. Amino acids: CASSDLAGGTDTQYF. The variable domain in full, completed from reference TRBV2 and TRBJ2-3, reads EPEVTQTPSHQVTQMGQEVILRCVPISNHLYFYWYRQILGQKVEFLVSFYNNEISEKSEIFDDQFSVERPDGSNFTLKIRSTKLEDSAMYFCASSDLAGGTDTQYFGPGTRLTVL.

The rearrangement joins TRBV9 to TRBJ2-6; D may be TRBD1 (6 bases). This CDR3 region has 15 residues. Germline lookup yields CDR1 SGDLS and CDR2 YYNGEE. Trimming pared 5 bases from V and 3 bases from J, leaving 12 bases between. Here the CDR3 reads CASRSRGGGANVLTF. CDR3 nucleotides: TGTGCCAGCAGAAGCAGGGGTGGTGGGGCCAACGTCCTGACTTTC.

The rearrangement joins TRBV7-2 to TRBJ2-4; a weak D match, TRBD2 (5 bases). Trimming cost V 1 base and J 6 bases, with 19 bases left between them. Germline loops: CDR1 SGHTA, CDR2 FQGNSA. The CDR3 covers 17 residues. Written as DNA, the CDR3 is TGTGCCAGCAGCTTAGATTCCGCGGGCAGGATAACAAACATTCAGTACTTC. It encodes CASSLDSAGRITNIQYF.

Only a few counts were recorded for this clone. The genes are TRBV5-4 and TRBJ1-1; unclear D gene. V lost 5 bases and J 4 bases, leaving 12 bases between the germline ends. Germline V gene lookup returns CDR1 SGHNT and CDR2 YYREEE (reference sequence). This CDR3 is built from 13 residues. The CDR3 loop reads CASRPSGVTEAFF. DNA for the CDR3: TGTGCCAGCAGACCCTCAGGTGTCACTGAAGCTTTCTTT.

The chain combines TRBV5-1 with TRBJ2-1, with a weak D call TRBD1 (7 bases). Germline CDR1 reads SGHRS; CDR2 reads YFSETQ. The CDR3 contains 15 residues. The V end was cut by 4 bases, the J end by 4 bases, with 15 bases between. CDR3 sequence: CASSPSRGRYNEQFF. CDR3 sequence (DNA): TGCGCCAGCAGCCCCTCCAGGGGGAGGTACAATGAGCAGTTCTTC.